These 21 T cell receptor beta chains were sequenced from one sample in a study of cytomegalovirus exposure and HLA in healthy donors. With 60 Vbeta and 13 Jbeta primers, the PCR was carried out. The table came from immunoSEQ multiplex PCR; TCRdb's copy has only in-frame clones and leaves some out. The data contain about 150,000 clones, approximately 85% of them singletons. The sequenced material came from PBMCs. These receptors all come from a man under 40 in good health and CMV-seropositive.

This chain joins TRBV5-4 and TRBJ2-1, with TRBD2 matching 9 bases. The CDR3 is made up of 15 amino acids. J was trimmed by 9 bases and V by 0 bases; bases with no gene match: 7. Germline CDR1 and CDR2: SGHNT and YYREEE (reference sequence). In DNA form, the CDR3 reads TGTGCCAGCAGCTTGGATGCGGGAGGGAAGGGTGAGCAGTTCTTC. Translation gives CASSLDAGGKGEQFF. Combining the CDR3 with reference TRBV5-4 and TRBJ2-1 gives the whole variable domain ETGVTQSPTHLIKTRGQQVTLRCSSQSGHNTVSWYQQALGQGPQFIFQYYREEENGRGNFPPRFSGLQFPNYSSELNVNALELDDSALYLCASSLDAGGKGEQFFGPGTRLTVL.

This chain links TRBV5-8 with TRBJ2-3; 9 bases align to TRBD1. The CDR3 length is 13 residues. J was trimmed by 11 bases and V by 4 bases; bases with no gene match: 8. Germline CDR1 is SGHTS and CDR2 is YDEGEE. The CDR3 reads CASSAPGQGRQYF. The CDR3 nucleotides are TGTGCCAGCAGCGCTCCGGGACAGGGAAGGCAGTATTTT.

DNA for the CDR3: TGTGCCAGCAGTTTAGGAGCGGGACGGACCTACGAGCAGTACTTC. It yields the protein CASSLGAGRTYEQYF. The rearrangement links TRBV27 to TRBJ2-7, with 7 bases that match TRBD2. Germline lookup yields CDR1 MNHEY and CDR2 SMNVEV (reference sequence). This CDR3 region has 15 residues. Trimming at V came to 2 bases and at J to 2 bases, leaving 6 bases not matched to a gene.

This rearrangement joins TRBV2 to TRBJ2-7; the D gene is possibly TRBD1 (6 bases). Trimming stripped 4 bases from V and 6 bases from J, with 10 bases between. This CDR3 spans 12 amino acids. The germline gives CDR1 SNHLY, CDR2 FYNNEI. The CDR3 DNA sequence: TGTGCCAGCAGTGGGAGCAGGGGCGAGCAGTACGTC. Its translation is CASSGSRGEQYV.

CDR3 sequence: CAISESDRLNQPQHF. The CDR3 bases are TGTGCCATCAGTGAGTCGGACAGGCTCAATCAGCCCCAGCATTTT. V gene TRBV10-3 combines with J gene TRBJ1-5, with 7 nucleotides matching TRBD1. This CDR3 has 15 residues. V was pared by 0 bases and J by 3 bases, with 2 bases of the junction left unmatched. Per the germline V gene, CDR1 is ENHRY and CDR2 is SYGVKD.

The CDR3 is CASSQQGRDTEAFF. Written as DNA, the CDR3 is TGTGCCAGTAGTCAACAGGGAAGAGATACTGAAGCTTTCTTT. This chain links TRBV19 with TRBJ1-1, with D perhaps TRBD1 (6 bases). V gave up 5 bases and J gave up 5 bases, with 15 bases separating them. This CDR3 has 14 residues. Germline lookup yields CDR1 LNHDA and CDR2 SQIVND (reference sequence).

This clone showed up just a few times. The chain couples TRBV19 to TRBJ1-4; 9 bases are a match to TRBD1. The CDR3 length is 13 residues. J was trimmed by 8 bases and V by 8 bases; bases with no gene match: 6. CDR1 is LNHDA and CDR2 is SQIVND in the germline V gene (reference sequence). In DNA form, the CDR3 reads TGTGCCAGTGGTGACAGGGGGACCGAAAAACTGTTTTTT. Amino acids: CASGDRGTEKLFF. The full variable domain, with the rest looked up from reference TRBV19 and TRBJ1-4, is DGGITQSPKYLFRKEGQNVTLSCEQNLNHDAMYWYRQDPGQGLRLIYYSQIVNDFQKGDIAEGYSVSREKKESFPLTVTSAQKNPTAFYLCASGDRGTEKLFFGSGTQLSVL.

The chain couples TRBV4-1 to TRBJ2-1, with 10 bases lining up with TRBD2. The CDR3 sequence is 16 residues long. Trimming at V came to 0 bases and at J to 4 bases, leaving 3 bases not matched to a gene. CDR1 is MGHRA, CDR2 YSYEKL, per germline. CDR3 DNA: TGCGCCAGCAGCCAAGAATCGGGACTAGCGTACAATGAGCAGTTCTTC. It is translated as CASSQESGLAYNEQFF.

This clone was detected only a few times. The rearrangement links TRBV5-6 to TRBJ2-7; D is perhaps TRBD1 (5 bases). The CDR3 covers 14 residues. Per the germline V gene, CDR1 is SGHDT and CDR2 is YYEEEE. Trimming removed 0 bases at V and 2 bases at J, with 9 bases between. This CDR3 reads CASSLGQNTYEQYF. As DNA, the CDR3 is TGTGCCAGCAGCTTGGGACAGAATACCTACGAGCAGTACTTC.

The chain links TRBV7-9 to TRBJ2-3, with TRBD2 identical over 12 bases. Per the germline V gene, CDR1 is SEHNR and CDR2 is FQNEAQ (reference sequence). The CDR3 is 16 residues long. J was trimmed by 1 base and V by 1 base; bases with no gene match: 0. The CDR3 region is CASSLGTSGGTDTQYF. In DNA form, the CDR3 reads TGTGCCAGCAGCTTAGGGACTAGCGGGGGCACAGATACGCAGTATTTT.

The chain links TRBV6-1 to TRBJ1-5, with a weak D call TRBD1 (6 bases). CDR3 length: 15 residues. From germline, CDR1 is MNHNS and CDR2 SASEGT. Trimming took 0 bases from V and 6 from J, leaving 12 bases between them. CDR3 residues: CASSEATLGAQPQHF. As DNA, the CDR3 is TGTGCCAGCAGTGAAGCCACCCTGGGGGCTCAGCCCCAGCATTTT.

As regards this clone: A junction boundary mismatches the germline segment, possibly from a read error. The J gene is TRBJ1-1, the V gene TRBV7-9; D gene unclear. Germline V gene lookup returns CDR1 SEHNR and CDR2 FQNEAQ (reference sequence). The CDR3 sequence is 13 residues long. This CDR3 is CSSSLREDTEAFF. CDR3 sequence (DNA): TGTTCCAGCAGCTTAAGAGAGGACACTGAAGCTTTCTTT.

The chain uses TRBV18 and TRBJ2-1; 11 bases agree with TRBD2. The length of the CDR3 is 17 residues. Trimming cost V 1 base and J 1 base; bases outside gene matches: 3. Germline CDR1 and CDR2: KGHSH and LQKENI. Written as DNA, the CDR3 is TGTGCCAGCTCACCACAGACTAGCGGGGAGTCCTACAATGAGCAGTTCTTC. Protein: CASSPQTSGESYNEQFF.

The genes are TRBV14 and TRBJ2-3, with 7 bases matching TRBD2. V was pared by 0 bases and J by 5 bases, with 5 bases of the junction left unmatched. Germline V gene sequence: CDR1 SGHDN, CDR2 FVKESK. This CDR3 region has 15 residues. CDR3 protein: CASSQDIRTRDTQYF. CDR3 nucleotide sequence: TGTGCCAGCAGCCAAGATATACGGACTAGAGATACGCAGTATTTT.

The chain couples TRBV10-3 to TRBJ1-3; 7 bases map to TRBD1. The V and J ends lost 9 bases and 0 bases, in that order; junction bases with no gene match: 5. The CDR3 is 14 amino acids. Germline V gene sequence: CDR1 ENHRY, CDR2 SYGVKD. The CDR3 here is CAMGQLSSGNTIYF. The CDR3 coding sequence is TGTGCCATGGGACAGCTGAGCTCTGGAAACACCATATATTTT.

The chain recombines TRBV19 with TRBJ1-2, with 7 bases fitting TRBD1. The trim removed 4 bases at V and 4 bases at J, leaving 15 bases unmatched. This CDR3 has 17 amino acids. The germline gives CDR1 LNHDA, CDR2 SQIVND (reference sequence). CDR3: CASSTLPGGTDLYGYTF. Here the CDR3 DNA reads TGTGCCAGTAGTACTCTCCCAGGTGGGACAGACCTCTATGGCTACACCTTC.

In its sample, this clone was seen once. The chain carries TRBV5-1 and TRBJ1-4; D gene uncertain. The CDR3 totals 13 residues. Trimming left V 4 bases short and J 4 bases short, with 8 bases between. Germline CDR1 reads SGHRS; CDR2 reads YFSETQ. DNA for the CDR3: TGCGCCAGCAGCCTTCTTAATAATGAAAAACTGTTTTTT. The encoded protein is CASSLLNNEKLFF.

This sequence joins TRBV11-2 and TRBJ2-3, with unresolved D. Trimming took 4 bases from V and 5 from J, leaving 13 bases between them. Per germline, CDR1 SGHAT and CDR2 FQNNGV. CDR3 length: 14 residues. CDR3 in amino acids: CASSSSPVGDTQYF. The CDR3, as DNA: TGTGCCAGCAGCTCTTCACCGGTCGGAGATACGCAGTATTTT.

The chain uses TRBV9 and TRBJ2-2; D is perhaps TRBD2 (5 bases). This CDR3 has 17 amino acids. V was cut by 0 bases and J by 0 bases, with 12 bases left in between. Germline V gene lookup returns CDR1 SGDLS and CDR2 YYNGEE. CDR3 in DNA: TGTGCCAGCAGCGTAGCTGGGAGTGCCCCGAACACCGGGGAGCTGTTTTTT. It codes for CASSVAGSAPNTGELFF.

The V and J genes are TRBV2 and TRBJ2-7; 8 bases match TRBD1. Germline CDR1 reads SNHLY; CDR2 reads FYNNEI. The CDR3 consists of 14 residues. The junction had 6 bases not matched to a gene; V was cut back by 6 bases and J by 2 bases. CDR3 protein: CASRRTGPTYEQYF. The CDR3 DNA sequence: TGTGCCAGCAGGAGGACAGGGCCTACCTACGAGCAGTACTTC.

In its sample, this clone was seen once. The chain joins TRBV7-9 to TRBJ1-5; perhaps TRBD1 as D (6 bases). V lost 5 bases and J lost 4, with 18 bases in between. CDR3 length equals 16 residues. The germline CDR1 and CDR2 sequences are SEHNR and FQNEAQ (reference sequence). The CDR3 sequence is CASSVNTGYGNQPQHF. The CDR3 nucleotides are TGTGCCAGCAGCGTCAACACAGGGTACGGAAATCAGCCCCAGCATTTT.